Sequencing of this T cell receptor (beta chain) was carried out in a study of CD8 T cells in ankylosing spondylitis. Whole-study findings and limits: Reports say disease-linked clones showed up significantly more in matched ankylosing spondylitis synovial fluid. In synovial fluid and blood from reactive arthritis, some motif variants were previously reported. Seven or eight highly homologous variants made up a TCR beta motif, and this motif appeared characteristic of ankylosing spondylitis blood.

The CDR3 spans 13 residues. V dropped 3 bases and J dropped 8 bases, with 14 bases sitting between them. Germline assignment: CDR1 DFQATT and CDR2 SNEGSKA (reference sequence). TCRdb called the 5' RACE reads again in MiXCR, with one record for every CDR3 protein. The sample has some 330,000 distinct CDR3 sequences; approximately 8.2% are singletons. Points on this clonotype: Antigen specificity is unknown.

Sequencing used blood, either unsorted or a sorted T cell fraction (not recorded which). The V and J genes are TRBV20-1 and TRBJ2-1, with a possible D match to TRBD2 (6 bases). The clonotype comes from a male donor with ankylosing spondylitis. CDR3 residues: CSARAGPSHEQFF. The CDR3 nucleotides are TGCAGTGCTAGGGCGGGACCATCCCATGAGCAGTTCTTC.